The present T cell receptor (beta chain) was sequenced within a study of T cell clones after liver transplantation. On the study more broadly: Draws occurred before transplant, before withdrawal, and after complete or failed withdrawal.

As regards this clone: As yet, its antigen is unknown.

Only in-frame clones appear in the TCRdb table, and some are missing; sequencing was by immunoSEQ multiplex PCR. The sample contains some 110,000 clones, about nine tenths of which appear only once. Regarding the study as a whole: In a couple of subjects, few donor cells limited the measurable donor-reactive repertoire.

This clonotype was obtained from a human patient who received a liver transplant. Some T cells may have originated in the graft donor. Sequencing was performed on CD4+ T cells from blood, taken 12 months after liver transplant.

In DNA form, the CDR3 reads TGTGCCTGGAGTGTCCTGACCGAGCAGTACTTC. It translates to CAWSVLTEQYF. The chain uses TRBV30 and TRBJ2-7; no clear D gene. The V end was cut by 0 bases, the J end by 6 bases, with 6 bases between. CDR1 GTSNPN and CDR2 SVGIG come from the germline V gene (reference sequence). CDR3 length equals 11 residues.